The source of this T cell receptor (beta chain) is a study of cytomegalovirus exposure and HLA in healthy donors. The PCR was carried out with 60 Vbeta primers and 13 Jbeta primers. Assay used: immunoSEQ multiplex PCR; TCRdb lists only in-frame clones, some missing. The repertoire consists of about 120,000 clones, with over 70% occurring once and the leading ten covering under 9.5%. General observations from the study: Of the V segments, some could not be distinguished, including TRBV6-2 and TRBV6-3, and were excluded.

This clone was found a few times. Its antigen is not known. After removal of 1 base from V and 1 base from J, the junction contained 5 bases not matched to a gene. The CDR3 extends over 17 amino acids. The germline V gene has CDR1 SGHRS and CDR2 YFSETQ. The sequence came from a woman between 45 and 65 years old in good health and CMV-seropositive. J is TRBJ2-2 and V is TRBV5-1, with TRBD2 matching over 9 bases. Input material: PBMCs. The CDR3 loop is CASSLLPSGMNTGELFF. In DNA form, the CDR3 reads TGCGCCAGCAGCTTGTTGCCTAGCGGGATGAACACCGGGGAGCTGTTTTTT.